The sequence of this TCR beta chain was determined in a study of T cells after yellow fever vaccination. Universal primer sites and UMIs were introduced during 5'RACE template-switching synthesis of TCR cDNA. From the 5' RACE reads, TCRdb called clonotypes with MiXCR, one entry per CDR3 protein. Of some 500,000 distinct CDR3 sequences detected, less than 15% appear once; the ten largest clones hold 11% to 15%. As for this clonotype: The antigen is unknown.

Overall study findings and caveats: Abundant contaminating clonotypes from the bulk population could appear in FACS-sorted repertoires. In post-booster samples, most primary-vaccination clones reappeared (about 95% CD4, 70% to 90% CD8).

The CDR3 length is 14 residues. Germline-derived CDR1 and CDR2 are DFQATT and SNEGSKA (reference sequence). After removal of 3 bases from V and 3 bases from J, the junction contained 7 bases not matched to a gene. The chain has TRBV20-1 and TRBJ2-7, with TRBD1 identical over 8 bases. The specimen comprised PBMCs, sampled on the day of the yellow fever booster vaccination. This clonotype originated in a man aged 25 to 40 who received the YFV17D yellow fever vaccine. The CDR3 nucleotides are TGCAGTGCTAGTTCAGGGGGCTTAAACTACGAGCAGTACTTC. Translating it yields CSASSGGLNYEQYF.